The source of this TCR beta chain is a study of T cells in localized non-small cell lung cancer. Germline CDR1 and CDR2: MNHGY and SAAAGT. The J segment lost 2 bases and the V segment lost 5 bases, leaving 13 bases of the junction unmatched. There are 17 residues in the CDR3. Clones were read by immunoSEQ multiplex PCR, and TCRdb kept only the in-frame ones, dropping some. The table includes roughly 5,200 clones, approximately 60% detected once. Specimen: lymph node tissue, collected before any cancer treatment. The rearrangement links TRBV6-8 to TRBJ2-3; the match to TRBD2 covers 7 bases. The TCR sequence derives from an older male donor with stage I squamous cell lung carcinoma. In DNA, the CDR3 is TGTGCCAGCAGTACACCCGGGACTAATTTGTTCACAGATACGCAGTATTTT. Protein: CASSTPGTNLFTDTQYF.